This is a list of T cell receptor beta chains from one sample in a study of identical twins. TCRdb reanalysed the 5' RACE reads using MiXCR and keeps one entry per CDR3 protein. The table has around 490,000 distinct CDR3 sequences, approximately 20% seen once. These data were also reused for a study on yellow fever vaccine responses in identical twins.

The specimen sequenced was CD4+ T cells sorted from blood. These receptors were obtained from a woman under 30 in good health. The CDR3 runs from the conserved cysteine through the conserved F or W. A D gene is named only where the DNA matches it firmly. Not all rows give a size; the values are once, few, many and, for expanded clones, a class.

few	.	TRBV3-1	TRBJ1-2	TGTGCCAGCAGCCCCGCCCCGACGGGCCTAGGGGGCACCTTC	CASSPAPTGLGGTF
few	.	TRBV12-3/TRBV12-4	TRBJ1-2	TGTGCCAGCAGTCCTAGGGGATCCTATGGCTACACCTTC	CASSPRGSYGYTF
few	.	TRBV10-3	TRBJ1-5	TGTGCCATCAGTGAGGCGAGAGGAGGGGGGTTGAATCAGCCCCAGCATTTT	CAISEARGGGLNQPQHF
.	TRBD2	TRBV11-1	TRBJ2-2	TGTGCCAGCAGCTTGACTAGCGGGATGAACACCGGGGAGCTGTTTTTT	CASSLTSGMNTGELFF
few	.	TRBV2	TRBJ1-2	TGTGCCAGCAGTGATCGTGGGGAAGCGGGCTATGGCTACACCTTC	CASSDRGEAGYGYTF
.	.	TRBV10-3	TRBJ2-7	TGTGCCATCAGTGTGGGGGCCTCCTACGAGCAGTACTTC	CAISVGASYEQYF
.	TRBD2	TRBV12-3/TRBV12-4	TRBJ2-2	TGTGCCAGCGCCGGGGGGGCCGTCAGCGGGGAGCTGTTTTTT	CASAGGAVSGELFF
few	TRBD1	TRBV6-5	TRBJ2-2	TGTGCCAGCAGTTGGGGACAGGGTTTGACCGGGGAGCTGTTTTTT	CASSWGQGLTGELFF
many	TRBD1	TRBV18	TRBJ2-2	TGTGCCAGCTCCCGGGACAGGGGGATCACCGGGGAGCTGTTTTTT	CASSRDRGITGELFF
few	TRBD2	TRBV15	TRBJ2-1	TGTGCCACCAGCAGTCACTCCGGGACTAGCGGGGCCAATGAGCAGTTCTTC	CATSSHSGTSGANEQFF
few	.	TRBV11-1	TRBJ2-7	TGTGCCAGCAGCTTAGCTGGGTCTACGTCCTACGAGCAGTACTTC	CASSLAGSTSYEQYF
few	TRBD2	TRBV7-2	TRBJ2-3	TGTGCCAGCAGCTTAAGGGGTAGCGGGAGGGCCAGAGATACGCAGTATTTT	CASSLRGSGRARDTQYF
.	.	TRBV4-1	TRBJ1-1	TGCGCCAGCAGCCAAGATATGGGCTGGGGGACTGAAGCTTTCTTT	CASSQDMGWGTEAFF